The present T cell receptor (beta chain) was sequenced within a study of cytotoxic CD8 clonotypes in ibrutinib-treated CLL. Across the whole study: Of the patients, some eleven were relapsed/refractory, 15 treatment-naive and 17 to 18 IGHV unmutated.

Study outcomes and limitations: Elevated clonality accompanied ibrutinib response, with a return toward baseline values at progression. Stable or contracted on treatment, public clonotypes were also uncommon.

The method was immunoSEQ multiplex PCR; TCRdb's version includes in-frame clones alone and lacks a portion of them. The data contain 150,000 or so clones, around three quarters of them singletons. To note about this clone: Its antigen is not identified.

Trimming removed 4 bases from V and 6 bases from J; junction bases left unmatched: 7. This CDR3 is 15 amino acids long. Germline loops: CDR1 MDHEN, CDR2 SYDVKM. The sequencing used PBMCs, collected after 12 months of ibrutinib treatment. The origin of this receptor is a human donor with chronic lymphocytic leukemia. V and J are TRBV28 and TRBJ1-4, with 8 nucleotides matching TRBD1. The CDR3 coding sequence is TGTGCCAGCAGTTCTTCCAGGGGGCGATATGAAAAACTGTTTTTT. It encodes CASSSSRGRYEKLFF.